One sample yielded the 27 T cell receptor beta chains listed below, sequenced in a study of siplizumab effects on memory and regulatory T cells. Profiled with immunoSEQ multiplex PCR; TCRdb holds only in-frame clones, not every one. The sample consists of tens of thousands of clones, roughly 86% of them appearing once. Sequences were obtained from Tregs sorted from blood. Every receptor here comes from a human donor in good health.

The CDR3 region is CASSLVPSGTDTQYF. As DNA, the CDR3 is TGCGCCAGCAGCTTGGTTCCTAGCGGGACAGATACGCAGTATTTT. The chain combines TRBV5-1 with TRBJ2-3, with TRBD2 matching over 8 bases. The CDR3 totals 15 residues. Germline-derived CDR1 and CDR2 are SGHRS and YFSETQ. Germline trimming cut 0 bases from V and 3 bases from J; bases unmatched to any gene: 3.

This chain uses TRBV6-6 with TRBJ1-2; possibly TRBD1 for D (5 bases). V lost 2 bases and J lost 4, with 11 bases in between. Germline loops: CDR1 MNHNY, CDR2 SVGAGI (reference sequence). The CDR3 consists of 14 residues. CDR3 in amino acids: CASSYNLRGYGYTF. The CDR3 DNA follows: TGTGCCAGCAGTTACAATTTAAGGGGCTATGGCTACACCTTC.

The genes are TRBV28 and TRBJ1-2; D may be TRBD1 (5 bases). There are 15 residues in the CDR3. Germline CDR1 is MDHEN and CDR2 is SYDVKM. Trimming removed 6 bases at V and 5 bases at J, with 19 bases between. The CDR3 coding sequence is TGTGCCAGCAGCCCTGGGGGGACGGAACTGTATGGCTACACCTTC. Translation gives CASSPGGTELYGYTF.

The chain employs TRBV19 and TRBJ2-2, with 8 bases aligning to TRBD1. Germline assignment: CDR1 LNHDA and CDR2 SQIVND (reference sequence). With 5 bases clipped from V and 7 bases from J, the junction kept 9 bases outside the gene matches. The CDR3 length is 15 residues. CDR3 nucleotides: TGTGCCAGTAGTCTTTGGACAGGGTTTGGCGGGGAGCTGTTTTTT. Translation gives CASSLWTGFGGELFF.

This rearrangement joins TRBV4-3 to TRBJ1-1; D is possibly TRBD1 (5 bases). This CDR3 is built from 16 residues. The V gene lost 2 bases and the J gene lost 5 bases, with 18 bases spanning the gap. Germline V CDR1 and CDR2: LGHNA, YSLEER. The CDR3: CASSQMSAGPGTEAFF. CDR3 in DNA: TGCGCCAGCAGCCAAATGAGTGCAGGGCCGGGAACTGAAGCTTTCTTT.

The genes are TRBV19 and TRBJ2-3; no reliable D call. CDR3 length: 16 amino acids. V gave up 3 bases and J gave up 4 bases, with 17 bases separating them. Germline V gene sequence: CDR1 LNHDA, CDR2 SQIVND (reference sequence). The CDR3 DNA is TGTGCCAGTAGTATGCTAAGTAAATTACGTGCAGATACGCAGTATTTT. Protein: CASSMLSKLRADTQYF.

The CDR3 nucleotides are TGTGCCAGCAGCTCGGCCGGGACTAGCGGGGATACGCAGTATTTT. It is translated as CASSSAGTSGDTQYF. The chain recombines TRBV7-2 with TRBJ2-3; TRBD2 aligns across 12 bases. Germline assignment: CDR1 SGHTA and CDR2 FQGNSA. The trim removed 4 bases at V and 6 bases at J, leaving 5 bases unmatched. This CDR3 region has 15 residues.

This rearrangement joins TRBV6-1 to TRBJ2-6; the D gene is possibly TRBD1 (5 bases). Germline V gene sequence: CDR1 MNHNS, CDR2 SASEGT. The CDR3 loop spans 13 amino acids. Trimming shortened V by 6 bases and J by 2 bases, and 5 bases separated the two germline ends. This chain's CDR3 is CASRGPGANVLTF. Here the CDR3 DNA reads TGTGCCAGCAGGGGGCCTGGGGCCAACGTCCTGACTTTC.

This clone was detected a few times. This chain connects TRBV25-1 to TRBJ1-2; no reliable D call. V lost 3 bases and J lost 4, with 3 bases in between. In germline, CDR1 is MGHDK, CDR2 SYGVNS. The CDR3 is 11 amino acids. DNA for the CDR3: TGTGCCAGCAGTGATATCTATGGCTACACCTTC. Its protein product is CASSDIYGYTF.

The chain carries TRBV18 and TRBJ2-1; no reliable D call. The germline V and J ends were trimmed by 6 bases and 3 bases, with 0 bases remaining between them. The CDR3 extends over 10 amino acids. Germline V gives CDR1 KGHSH, CDR2 LQKENI. The CDR3 DNA follows: TGTGCCAGCTCCTACAATGAGCAGTTCTTC. Protein: CASSYNEQFF.

V gene TRBV30 combines with J gene TRBJ1-1; 7 bases map to TRBD1. The CDR3 has 11 residues. The germline CDR1 and CDR2 sequences are GTSNPN and SVGIG (reference sequence). The V and J ends lost 5 bases and 11 bases, in that order; junction bases with no gene match: 8. CDR3 protein: CAWGTVYGAFF. DNA for the CDR3: TGTGCCTGGGGGACAGTCTATGGGGCTTTCTTT. Supplemented by reference TRBV30 and TRBJ1-1, the full variable domain reads SQTIHQWPATLVQPVGSPLSLECTVEGTSNPNLYWYRQAAGRGLQLLFYSVGIGQISSEVPQNLSASRPQDRQFILSSKKLLLSDSGFYLCAWGTVYGAFFGQGTRLTVV.

This clone appeared a few times. The V call is TRBV27, the J call TRBJ1-1; D is unclear. Germline lookup yields CDR1 MNHEY and CDR2 SMNVEV (reference sequence). The V gene lost 0 bases and the J gene lost 4 bases, with 15 bases spanning the gap. This CDR3 has 16 amino acids. CDR3 DNA: TGTGCCAGCAGTTTATCTGGTTACACCATGAGCACTGAAGCTTTCTTT. Translation: CASSLSGYTMSTEAFF.

The gene calls are TRBV18 and TRBJ1-2; D may be TRBD1 (5 bases). With 6 bases removed from V and 5 bases from J, the gap between germline ends came to 10 bases. Germline assignment: CDR1 KGHSH and CDR2 LQKENI. This CDR3 has 12 amino acids. CDR3 region: CASSRDVYGYTF. The CDR3 nucleotides are TGTGCCAGCTCTCGGGACGTTTATGGCTACACCTTC.

The chain has TRBV10-3 and TRBJ2-7; D possibly corresponds to TRBD2 (7 bases). In germline, CDR1 is ENHRY, CDR2 SYGVKD. This CDR3 is 13 amino acids long. V lost 9 bases and J 5 bases, leaving 17 bases between the germline ends. In DNA form, the CDR3 reads TGTGCCATAGGGGGGGCTAAATTTGACGAGCAGTACTTC. Residues: CAIGGAKFDEQYF.

The V gene is TRBV7-2, the J gene TRBJ1-1; no clear D gene. Per germline, CDR1 SGHTA and CDR2 FQGNSA. This CDR3 has 14 residues. V was trimmed by 3 bases and J by 1 base, leaving 9 bases between them. CDR3 bases: TGTGCCAGCAGCTTCGGACTGAAGAACACTGAAGCTTTCTTT. Translated: CASSFGLKNTEAFF.

The chain joins TRBV6-1 to TRBJ1-5; 7 positions match TRBD1. The CDR3 spans 17 residues. V shed 2 bases, J shed 7 bases, and the junction held 14 bases outside the gene matches. CDR1 is MNHNS and CDR2 is SASEGT in the germline V gene. CDR3 amino acids: CASSEFTGDHWGQPQHF. The CDR3 DNA reads as TGTGCCAGCAGTGAATTTACAGGGGACCACTGGGGACAGCCCCAGCATTTT.

This sequence joins TRBV14 and TRBJ1-2, with D tentatively TRBD1 (5 bases). Trimming left V 0 bases short and J 8 bases short, with 13 bases between. The CDR3 loop spans 14 amino acids. Germline CDR1 is SGHDN and CDR2 is FVKESK. The CDR3 nucleotides read TGTGCCAGCAGCCAAGATTTGGGGCGCAGCGGCTACACCTTC. Translating it yields CASSQDLGRSGYTF.

V usage is TRBV10-3 and J usage is TRBJ2-7, with TRBD2 identical over 15 bases. This CDR3 is 16 amino acids long. V trimming: 5 bases; J trimming: 6 bases; junction bases outside the gene matches: 8. Germline lookup yields CDR1 ENHRY and CDR2 SYGVKD. The CDR3 DNA is TGTGCCATCAGTCCCGGGACTAGCGGGGGGAATAGCGAGCAGTACTTC. This gives the protein CAISPGTSGGNSEQYF.

The chain links TRBV6-5 to TRBJ1-6; D not certain. This CDR3 spans 13 amino acids. V was cut by 6 bases and J by 8 bases, with 11 bases left in between. The V gene's germline CDR1 is MNHEY and CDR2 SVGAGI. CDR3 amino acids: CASRVRTDSPLHF. The CDR3 DNA reads as TGTGCCAGCAGAGTTCGGACGGATTCACCCCTCCACTTT.

This chain joins TRBV6-1 and TRBJ2-5; no firm D call. Trimming removed 3 bases from V and 7 bases from J, with 6 bases in between. Germline V gene lookup returns CDR1 MNHNS and CDR2 SASEGT. The length of the CDR3 is 11 residues. The DNA of the CDR3 is TGTGCCAGCAGTGAGCTTGGGACCCAGTACTTC. Its protein product is CASSELGTQYF.

The chain links TRBV4-2 to TRBJ1-2; perhaps TRBD1 as D (5 bases). V lost 1 base and J 8 bases, leaving 23 bases between the germline ends. This CDR3 region has 17 residues. Germline V gene data show CDR1 as LGHNA and CDR2 as YNFKEQ. CDR3 protein: CASSQGGKESGREGYTF. CDR3 in DNA: TGTGCCAGCAGCCAAGGAGGGAAAGAGTCGGGGCGGGAAGGCTACACCTTC.

The chain employs TRBV10-3 and TRBJ2-7, with unresolved D. Trimming took off 0 bases at V and 4 bases at J, with 19 bases between the two ends. The germline V gene has CDR1 ENHRY and CDR2 SYGVKD. This CDR3 contains 17 residues. The CDR3 protein is CAISESISRHLQYEQYF. The CDR3 coding sequence is TGTGCCATCAGTGAGTCGATTTCACGCCACCTCCAATACGAGCAGTACTTC.

The rearrangement joins TRBV12-1 to TRBJ2-1. TRBV12-1 is termed a pseudogene. CDR3 length: 17 residues. The CDR3 spells CASSFDSRRTPGNEQFF. The CDR3 DNA sequence: TGTGCCAGCAGCTTTGATAGTAGGCGGACACCGGGGAATGAGCAGTTCTTC.

The CDR3 loop is CASSRGGVNYGYTF. Here the CDR3 DNA reads TGTGCCAGCAGCCGAGGTGGGGTTAACTATGGCTACACCTTC. The chain is built from TRBV14 and TRBJ1-2; D unresolved. Trimming took 4 bases from V and 1 from J, leaving 10 bases between them. The CDR3 spans 14 residues. Looked up from germline, CDR1 is SGHDN and CDR2 is FVKESK.

The chain employs TRBV19 and TRBJ2-1; D perhaps matches TRBD2 (7 bases). The germline CDR1 and CDR2 sequences are LNHDA and SQIVND (reference sequence). The CDR3 is 18 residues long. V was trimmed by 3 bases and J by 0 bases, leaving 18 bases between them. CDR3 nucleotides: TGTGCCAGTAGTATTTGGGCGGGGGCTCTGCCCTCCTACAATGAGCAGTTCTTC. Amino acid sequence: CASSIWAGALPSYNEQFF.

The CDR3 reads CASRSYQGVKGNTIYF. In DNA form, the CDR3 reads TGTGCCAGCAGATCTTATCAGGGGGTGAAAGGAAACACCATATATTTT. V gene TRBV28 combines with J gene TRBJ1-3, with 7 positions matching TRBD1. J gave up 4 bases and V 6 bases, and 12 bases lay outside the gene matches. The CDR3 spans 16 residues. Looked up from germline, CDR1 is MDHEN and CDR2 is SYDVKM.

The chain uses TRBV9 and TRBJ2-7; the D gene is possibly TRBD1 (5 bases). CDR1 SGDLS and CDR2 YYNGEE come from the germline V gene. V shed 0 bases and J shed 3 bases, with 7 bases lying between them. The CDR3 length is 13 residues. In DNA, the CDR3 is TGTGCCAGCAGCGTAGCTGACAGCTACGAGCAGTACTTC. Translated: CASSVADSYEQYF.